These 9 T cell receptor beta chains came from one sample sequenced in a study of patients and donors after allogeneic stem cell transplantation. TCRdb called the RT-PCR reads again in MiXCR, with one record for every CDR3 protein. The repertoire consists of a few hundred thousand distinct CDR3 sequences, with 35% to 45% occurring once and the leading ten covering about 9.9%. Sequencing was performed on blood, either unsorted or a sorted T cell fraction (not recorded which). The receptors come from a human donor who was either an allogeneic HSCT recipient or a stem cell or donor lymphocyte infusion donor (not recorded which). It is not recorded whose cells these are; they may come from a transplant donor.

This chain connects TRBV12-3 or TRBV12-4 to TRBJ1-1; a possible D gene is TRBD1 (5 bases). The CDR3 length is 18 residues. Trimming shortened V by 3 bases and J by 0 bases, and 20 bases separated the two germline ends. The CDR3 DNA reads as TGTGCCAGCAGTTTCTTTCTTCCGGGGGGTGAGATGAACACTGAAGCTTTCTTT. Its protein is CASSFFLPGGEMNTEAFF.

This clonotype has just a few counts. The chain carries TRBV20-1 and TRBJ1-6; 7 bases are a match to TRBD1. The CDR3 consists of 14 residues. Germline lookup yields CDR1 DFQATT and CDR2 SNEGSKA (reference sequence). V lost 1 base and J lost 4; bases outside the gene matches: 1. CDR3 sequence (DNA): TGCAGTGCTAGAGCGGGACAGTATAATTCACCCCTCCACTTT. It yields the protein CSARAGQYNSPLHF.

This clonotype has a handful of counts. The chain recombines TRBV7-9 with TRBJ1-3; D is unclear. The germline V gene has CDR1 SEHNR and CDR2 FQNEAQ (reference sequence). There are 14 residues in the CDR3. The V gene lost 1 base and the J gene lost 3 bases, with 7 bases spanning the gap. The CDR3 reads CASSLVSNGNTIYF. The CDR3 DNA follows: TGTGCCAGCAGCTTAGTCTCTAATGGAAACACCATATATTTT.

The chain has TRBV7-2 and TRBJ2-1; 8 bases map to TRBD1. Germline trimming cut 0 bases from V and 3 bases from J; bases unmatched to any gene: 1. CDR1 is SGHTA and CDR2 is FQGNSA in the germline V gene. The CDR3 spans 15 residues. The CDR3 loop reads CASSLADRDYNEQFF. CDR3 in DNA: TGTGCCAGCAGCTTAGCGGACAGGGACTACAATGAGCAGTTCTTC.

This clonotype showed up just once. This chain links TRBV5-3 with TRBJ2-7; unclear D gene. TRBV5-3 is an ORF; its function is uncertain. With 2 bases removed from V and 5 bases from J, the gap between germline ends came to 11 bases. The CDR3 covers 13 residues. The CDR3 sequence is CARSFESPDEQYF. The CDR3 nucleotides read TGTGCCAGAAGCTTTGAAAGTCCAGACGAGCAGTACTTC.

The gene calls are TRBV28 and TRBJ1-2, with 7 bases aligning to TRBD1. There are 13 residues in the CDR3. Per germline, CDR1 MDHEN and CDR2 SYDVKM. The ends lost 5 bases at V and 4 bases at J; junction bases unmatched: 4. The CDR3 nucleotides are TGTGCCAGCAGTAGGGGACAGCTCTATGGCTACACCTTC. Protein product: CASSRGQLYGYTF.

This clonotype was counted at least ten times. The chain has TRBV20-1 and TRBJ1-2; perhaps TRBD1 as D (6 bases). Germline CDR1 is DFQATT and CDR2 is SNEGSKA (reference sequence). The CDR3 has 15 residues. Between the trimmed V and J ends, which lost 3 bases and 4 bases, there was a span of 18 bases. CDR3 sequence: CSASRYSTGPYGYTF. CDR3 DNA: TGCAGTGCTAGCCGTTACTCCACAGGGCCCTATGGCTACACCTTC.

The V call is TRBV5-1, the J call TRBJ2-1; D perhaps matches TRBD2 (5 bases). Trimming removed 4 bases at V and 0 bases at J, with 14 bases between. The CDR3 spans 16 residues. Looked up from germline, CDR1 is SGHRS and CDR2 is YFSETQ. The CDR3 region has the DNA TGCGCCAGCAGCAGGACTGGCTTCAGCTCCTACAATGAGCAGTTCTTC. It encodes CASSRTGFSSYNEQFF.

The chain uses TRBV28 and TRBJ1-2, with 7 bases that match TRBD1. The CDR3 extends over 15 amino acids. J lost 7 bases, V lost 2 bases, and 10 bases had no gene match. Germline CDR1 is MDHEN and CDR2 is SYDVKM. As DNA, the CDR3 is TGTGCCAGCAGTTTAAACGGAGGAGGGGGCTTTGGCTACACCTTC. It translates to CASSLNGGGGFGYTF.